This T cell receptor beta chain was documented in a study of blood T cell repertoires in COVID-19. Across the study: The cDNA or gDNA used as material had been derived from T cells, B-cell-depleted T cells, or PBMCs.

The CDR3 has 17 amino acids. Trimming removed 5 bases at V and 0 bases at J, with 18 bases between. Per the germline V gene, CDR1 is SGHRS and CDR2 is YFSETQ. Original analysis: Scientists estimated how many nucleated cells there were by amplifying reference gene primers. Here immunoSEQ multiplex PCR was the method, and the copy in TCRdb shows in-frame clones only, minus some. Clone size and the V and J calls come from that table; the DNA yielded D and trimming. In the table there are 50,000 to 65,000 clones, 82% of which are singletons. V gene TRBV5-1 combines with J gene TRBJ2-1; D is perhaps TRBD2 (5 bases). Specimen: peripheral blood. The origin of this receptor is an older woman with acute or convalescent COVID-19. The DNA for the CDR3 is TGCGCCAGCAGTTTACTAGTGACGGGGAGCTCCTACAATGAGCAGTTCTTC. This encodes CASSLLVTGSSYNEQFF.